Listed here are 13 T cell receptor beta chains from one sample, sequenced in a study of CD8 T cells in ankylosing spondylitis. MiXCR was run by TCRdb on the 5' RACE reads, yielding one entry per CDR3 protein. The sample includes about 360,000 distinct CDR3 sequences, around 20% seen only once; the top ten take around 12%. Sequencing was performed on blood, either unsorted or a sorted T cell fraction (not recorded which). These receptors were collected from a male donor with ankylosing spondylitis or in good health (not recorded which).

In its sample, this clonotype was seen a few times. The chain is built from TRBV29-1 and TRBJ2-1, with D tentatively TRBD2 (5 bases). The CDR3 runs to 16 residues. V lost 1 base, J lost 2 bases, and 15 bases lay in between. CDR1 is SQVTM, CDR2 ANQGSEA, per germline. CDR3 protein: CSVEAPPGSTYNEQFF. CDR3 sequence (DNA): TGCAGCGTTGAAGCTCCCCCGGGAAGCACCTACAATGAGCAGTTCTTC.

This chain joins TRBV14 and TRBJ2-1, with D hard to call. The CDR3 is 13 amino acids. The V and J ends lost 5 bases and 3 bases respectively, with 8 bases between them. The V gene's germline CDR1 is SGHDN and CDR2 FVKESK. The DNA of the CDR3 is TGTGCCAGCAGCATCCGGTACTACAATGAGCAGTTCTTC. Translating gives CASSIRYYNEQFF. The full variable domain, its missing parts supplied by reference TRBV14 and TRBJ2-1, is EAGVTQFPSHSVIEKGQTVTLRCDPISGHDNLYWYRRVMGKEIKFLLHFVKESKQDESGMPNNRFLAERTGGTYSTLKVQPAELEDSGVYFCASSIRYYNEQFFGPGTRLTVL.

CDR3 in DNA: TGTGCCAGCAGCTTAGATGCGAATGAGCAGTTCTTC. Translation: CASSLDANEQFF. The chain couples TRBV11-2 to TRBJ2-1, with no clear D. V dropped 0 bases and J dropped 7 bases, with 4 bases sitting between them. Germline CDR1 reads SGHAT; CDR2 reads FQNNGV. The CDR3 loop spans 12 amino acids.

V is TRBV5-5 and J is TRBJ2-3, with a possible D match to TRBD1 (7 bases). The CDR3 covers 15 residues. Trimming shortened V by 5 bases and J by 4 bases, and 17 bases separated the two germline ends. Germline CDR1 and CDR2: SGHKS and YYEKEE (reference sequence). Written as DNA, the CDR3 is TGTGCCAGCAGTGGAGGGGGCCTACCCCCAGATACGCAGTATTTT. Amino acid sequence: CASSGGGLPPDTQYF.

V is TRBV7-6 and J is TRBJ2-2; TRBD1 matches 8 bases. This CDR3 is 16 amino acids long. V shed 5 bases and J 7 bases; nucleotides not matched to a gene: 12. CDR1 SGHVS and CDR2 FNYEAQ come from the germline V gene. The CDR3 nucleotides are TGTGCCAGCAGCGCGCTGACAGGGGAGGAAAACGGGGAGCTGTTTTTT. Translating gives CASSALTGEENGELFF.

This clonotype was observed a few times. The chain recombines TRBV10-1 with TRBJ2-3; possible D gene TRBD2, 6 bases. There are 12 residues in the CDR3. V lost 4 bases and J 5 bases, leaving 7 bases between the germline ends. Germline values: CDR1 WNHNN, CDR2 SYGVQD (reference sequence). The CDR3 is CASSVRGDTQYF. In DNA, the CDR3 is TGCGCCAGCAGTGTGCGGGGAGATACGCAGTATTTT.

This clonotype was seen a few times. The chain carries TRBV10-3 and TRBJ2-5; D not certain. Between the trimmed V and J ends, which lost 6 bases and 1 base, there was a span of 9 bases. This CDR3 is 13 amino acids long. Germline CDR1 is ENHRY and CDR2 is SYGVKD. The CDR3: CAIRDDGQETQYF. As DNA, the CDR3 is TGTGCCATCAGGGACGACGGCCAAGAGACCCAGTACTTC.

This chain uses TRBV18 with TRBJ2-3; 9 positions agree with TRBD2. The germline V gene has CDR1 KGHSH and CDR2 LQKENI. The trim removed 0 bases at V and 9 bases at J, leaving 7 bases unmatched. CDR3 length: 15 residues. The chain's CDR3 is CASSPPTSGLFTQYF. The CDR3 DNA reads as TGTGCCAGCTCACCACCCACTAGCGGGCTTTTCACGCAGTATTTT. Full variable domain (missing parts from reference TRBV18 and TRBJ2-3): NAGVMQNPRHLVRRRGQEARLRCSPMKGHSHVYWYRQLPEEGLKFMVYLQKENIIDESGMPKERFSAEFPKEGPSILRIQQVVRGDSAAYFCASSPPTSGLFTQYFGPGTRLTVL.

The V call is TRBV12-3 or TRBV12-4, the J call TRBJ2-6; D is unclear. V shed 5 bases and J shed 0 bases, with 11 bases lying between them. This CDR3 is built from 16 residues. CDR3 protein: CASSPRDYSGANVLTF. The CDR3 DNA is TGTGCCAGCAGTCCCCGAGATTACTCTGGGGCCAACGTCCTGACTTTC.

The CDR3, as DNA: TGTGCCACCCTAGGCTACGAGCAGTACTTC. Residues: CATLGYEQYF. The V gene is TRBV2, the J gene TRBJ2-7; D is unresolved. This CDR3 region has 10 residues. Trimming cost V 10 bases and J 3 bases, with 7 bases left between them. Germline loops: CDR1 SNHLY, CDR2 FYNNEI.

In this sample, this clonotype turned up a few times. The chain links TRBV11-1 to TRBJ2-1, with 8 nucleotides matching TRBD2. J lost 3 bases, V lost 1 base, and 14 bases had no gene match. From germline, CDR1 is SGHAT and CDR2 FQDESV (reference sequence). The CDR3 covers 19 residues. The CDR3 DNA follows: TGTGCCAGCAGCTTAGTCCGGGGGGGCCTAGCGGTAGACTACAATGAGCAGTTCTTC. Amino acids: CASSLVRGGLAVDYNEQFF.

The rearrangement links TRBV7-9 to TRBJ2-3, with 8 bases aligning to TRBD2. Germline V gene sequence: CDR1 SEHNR, CDR2 FQNEAQ (reference sequence). CDR3 size: 16 residues. The ends lost 2 bases at V and 4 bases at J; junction bases unmatched: 8. CDR3 coding DNA: TGTGCCAGCAGCTTACCGCGGGGGGAGGTTGCAGATACGCAGTATTTT. Translating it yields CASSLPRGEVADTQYF.

There are a few counts of this clonotype. The rearrangement uses TRBV7-9 and TRBJ2-1, with TRBD2 as a possible D gene (5 bases). The V gene's germline CDR1 is SEHNR and CDR2 FQNEAQ (reference sequence). Trimming pared 0 bases from V and 15 bases from J, leaving 18 bases between. There are 14 residues in the CDR3. The CDR3 spells CASSLASSTAEGFF. The CDR3, as DNA: TGTGCCAGCAGCTTAGCGTCTTCCACAGCGGAAGGGTTCTTC.